Detailed here is one T cell receptor (beta chain). This clonotype was observed a few times. Its recognized antigen is unknown. Per-base quality was not reported, and no clone a single base away is much larger than it. These data belong to a study of T and B cells in COVID-19 patients (dated by TCRdb to between 2020 and 2021). Describing the broader study: Using TRB and IGH repertoire sequencing of peripheral blood, the study characterized adaptive immunity in COVID-19 patients who had active infection or had recovered. A recovered cohort was made up of about 18 patients contributing fewer than 25 samples, mostly after mild to moderate COVID-19 managed as outpatients. Median age was around 35 years in the recovered cohort versus 67 years in the active-infection cohort. In the active-infection cohort, about 60% of the 20 patients were critically ill and required mechanical ventilation or ECMO. Of the 20 to 25 patients in the active-infection cohort, 15 to 19 had comorbidities associated with unfavorable COVID-19 outcome. Over 8 million TCR sequences were analysed in a TCR and BCR sequence repository that covered about 40 patients and 65 to 85 time points. Two patients belonged to both the recovered and active cohorts because samples were available from active disease and after recovery. For the repertoire analyses, the comparison was an age-matched reference group of about 36 healthy donors who were negative for COVID-19 antibodies. Up to roughly 10 follow-up blood samples were collected per patient, with some samples spanning different disease stages in the same individual.

The run used an Illumina MiSeq. Multiplex PCR with BIOMED2 TRB-A/B primer pools was used to amplify the TRB rearrangements. Illumina-compatible adapters and 7-nucleotide sample barcodes were attached to the amplicons in two consecutive PCRs. Phusion HS II polymerase was used for all library PCRs. The amplicons were purified from gel with the NucleoSpin Gel and PCR Clean-up kit, measured on Qubit, and then pooled at about 4 nM. The quality of the amplicon pool was checked on an Agilent 2100 Bioanalyzer prior to Illumina next-generation sequencing. On the study's bioinformatics: Annotation of TRB rearrangements was done in MiXCR 3.0.8 with the default MiXCR reference library. Non-productive reads and sequences with fewer than 2 reads were removed, and every unique CDR3 nucleotide sequence was treated as one clone. Clonality, diversity, richness and V-J gene usage were computed in R 3.5.1. GLIPH2 was used to cluster TCRs based on CDR3 similarity, and OLGA was used to calculate the generation probabilities. Only GLIPH2 clusters containing at least four unique TCR clonotypes present in at least three individuals were kept. Starting from the raw public reads, TCRdb applied fastp trimming at Q25, assembled clones with MiXCR and retained in-frame beta chains. Identical CDR3 proteins give one entry, which carries the most common genes and DNA. The V and J calls come from TCRdb's annotation, not from the publication. This sample comprises around 16,000 distinct CDR3 sequences, about a quarter of them detected only once. About 3% of the sample goes to the ten largest clones.

The paper's findings and limits, for the study overall: Specific T cell subsets (CD4+/Treg/CD8+) and sorted SARS-CoV-2-responsive or tetramer+ T cells had not yet been sequenced, and the corresponding sequencing experiments were ongoing. Strongly skewed TRBV/TRBJ gene usage was reported in patients with COVID-19. The reported TCR clusters were said to need prospective validation before any clinical use. Blood samples from mildly ill patients during symptoms and early samples from severe cases were scarce. The size of the cohort was considered insufficient for assessing HLA contributions to COVID-19 susceptibility or severity. During active COVID-19 the TRB repertoires were highly clonal, but at recovery diversity and richness rose above the levels seen in healthy donors. A total of 2,331 exclusive TCR clusters, including 31 low-pGen clusters, were found in the recovered cohort.

TRB repertoires were amplified using 250-500 ng of genomic DNA isolated from blood. CDR1 is given as SGHNT and CDR2 as YYREEE, both from the germline V gene (reference sequence). The CDR3 goes from the cysteine to the phenylalanine over 14 residues. The sequence is cut down to CDR3 DNA, 42 bases in frame from base 1. The germline V end is reduced by 5 bases and the J end by 5 bases; junction bases left unmatched: 6. This TCR derives from a human donor who had recovered from COVID-19. The sample was blood. The chain is made from TRBV5-4 and TRBJ2-2; 7 central bases correspond to TRBD2. The sequenced DNA: TGTGCCAGCAGGTCCTGGGGGGGGACCGGGGAGCTGTTTTTT. The translation is CASRSWGGTGELFF.